The following is a T cell receptor (beta chain) sequence with its context. This clonotype was recorded once. It lacks a known antigen. One base away there is no much larger clone; base qualities are not given. Weak support is all one read offers. These data belong to a study of response to subunit inactivated influenza vaccine (dated by TCRdb to the late 2010s). Study-wide context: Deep quantitative T cell receptor repertoire profiling was used in the study to track responses to a trivalent subunit inactivated influenza vaccine. Overall study outcomes, separate from this receptor: The authors proposed that each seasonal influenza vaccination may bring in only a limited number of new T cells.

Library preparation was by RT-PCR. Sequencer: Illumina HiSeq 2500. TCRdb applied fastp at Q25 and MiXCR to the public reads, then kept only in-frame beta chains. Entries are consolidated by CDR3 protein sequence, retaining the most common genes and DNA. In all, the sample holds approximately 570,000 distinct CDR3 sequences, and less than 8% of those were seen once. The top ten constitute 10% to 15% of the sample. The CDR3 has 18 amino acids, counting the end cysteine and phenylalanine. The DNA shown is the 54-base CDR3, in frame from base 1. V and J are truncated by 5 bases and 1 base respectively, leaving an intervening sequence of 20 bases. CDR1 and CDR2 are drawn from the germline V gene: SGHVS, FQNEAQ.

The sample here was PBMCs from blood, taken around 2 years after vaccination. The clonotype originates from a man between 50 and 69 years old who received an inactivated influenza vaccine. Donor details come from another sample of the same person, matched by shared clones. The chain was built from TRBV7-8 and TRBJ2-2, and TRBD2 may be the D gene, going by 5 matching bases. In nucleotide form, the sequence is TGTGCCAGCAGCCTCCGCTTTTCCTCGGGATGGAACACCGGGGAGCTGTTTTTT. This translates into CASSLRFSSGWNTGELFF.